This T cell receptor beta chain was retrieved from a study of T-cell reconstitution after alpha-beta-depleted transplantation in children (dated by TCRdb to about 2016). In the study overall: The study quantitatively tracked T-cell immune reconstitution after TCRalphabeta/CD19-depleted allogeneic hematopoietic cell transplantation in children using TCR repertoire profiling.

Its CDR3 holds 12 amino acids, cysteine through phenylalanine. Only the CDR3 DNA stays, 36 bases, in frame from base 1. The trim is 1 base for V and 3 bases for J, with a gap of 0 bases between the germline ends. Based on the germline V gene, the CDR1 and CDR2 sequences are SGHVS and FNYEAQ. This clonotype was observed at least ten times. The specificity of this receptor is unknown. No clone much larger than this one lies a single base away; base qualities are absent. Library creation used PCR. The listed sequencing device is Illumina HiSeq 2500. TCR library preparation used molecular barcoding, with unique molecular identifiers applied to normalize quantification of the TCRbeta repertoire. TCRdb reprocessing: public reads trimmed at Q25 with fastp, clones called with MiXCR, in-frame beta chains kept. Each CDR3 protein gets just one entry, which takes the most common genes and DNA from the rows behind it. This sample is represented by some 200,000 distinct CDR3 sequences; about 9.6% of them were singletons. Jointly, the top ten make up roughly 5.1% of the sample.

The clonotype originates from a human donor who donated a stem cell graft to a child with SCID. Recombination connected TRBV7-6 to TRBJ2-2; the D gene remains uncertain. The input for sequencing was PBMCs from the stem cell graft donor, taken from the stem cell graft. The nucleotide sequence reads TGTGCCAGCAGCTTAGACACCGGGGAGCTGTTTTTT. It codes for CASSLDTGELFF. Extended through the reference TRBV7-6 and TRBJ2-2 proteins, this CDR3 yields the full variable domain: GAGVSQSPRYKVTKRGQDVALRCDPISGHVSLYWYRQALGQGPEFLTYFNYEAQQDKSGLPNDRFSAERPEGSISTLTIQRTEQRDSAMYRCASSLDTGELFFGEGSRLTVL.